The source of this TCR beta chain is a study of PD-L1 blockade in urothelial cancer. Sequenced by immunoSEQ multiplex PCR; TCRdb stores in-frame clones only, minus some. The sample has about 52,000 clones; around 80% are singletons. Time point noted: pretreatment peripheral blood. Trimming took off 7 bases at V and 7 bases at J, with 23 bases between the two ends. The germline V gene has CDR1 LGHNA and CDR2 YNFKEQ. This CDR3 has 15 amino acids. The gene calls are TRBV4-2 and TRBJ2-7, with a tentative D call TRBD2 (8 bases). Sequences were derived from PBMCs, sampled around atezolizumab (anti-PD-L1) treatment. The clonotype comes from a man aged 70 or older with urothelial cancer. The CDR3 region is CASNISGGQSYEQYF. The DNA of the CDR3 is TGTGCCAGCAATATAAGCGGGGGACAGTCTTATGAGCAGTACTTC.